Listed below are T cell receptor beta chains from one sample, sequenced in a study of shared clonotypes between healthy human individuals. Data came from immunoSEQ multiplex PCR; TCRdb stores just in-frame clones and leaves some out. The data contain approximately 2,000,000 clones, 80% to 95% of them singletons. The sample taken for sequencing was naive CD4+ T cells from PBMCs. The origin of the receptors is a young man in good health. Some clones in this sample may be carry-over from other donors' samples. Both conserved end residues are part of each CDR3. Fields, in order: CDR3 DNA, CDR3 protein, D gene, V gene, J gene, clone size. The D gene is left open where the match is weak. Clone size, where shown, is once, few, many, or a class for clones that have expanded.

CDR3 DNA: TGTGCCAGCAGCCCCTTAGTCCGGGACAGAACCTACGAGCAGTACTTC
CDR3 protein: CASSPLVRDRTYEQYF
D gene: TRBD1
V gene: TRBV7-9
J gene: TRBJ2-7
clone size: .

CDR3 DNA: TGCACCAGCAGCCGAGGCAAACGTCCCTACGAGCAGTACTTC
CDR3 protein: CTSSRGKRPYEQYF
D gene: .
V gene: TRBV1
J gene: TRBJ2-7
clone size: .

CDR3 DNA: TGCGCCAGCAGCCAAGCACTGACAGGGGACCTCTACGAGCAGTACTTC
CDR3 protein: CASSQALTGDLYEQYF
D gene: TRBD1
V gene: TRBV4-3
J gene: TRBJ2-7
clone size: .

CDR3 DNA: TGTGCCAGCAGCGGGACAGGGTTAGGCGAGCAGTACTTC
CDR3 protein: CASSGTGLGEQYF
D gene: TRBD1
V gene: TRBV9
J gene: TRBJ2-7
clone size: .

CDR3 DNA: TGTGCCAGCAGCCCTCTACACAGGGTTTACTACAATGAGCAGTTCTTC
CDR3 protein: CASSPLHRVYYNEQFF
D gene: .
V gene: TRBV7-9
J gene: TRBJ2-1
clone size: .

CDR3 DNA: TGTGCCAGCAGCGTAGAGGAAGGGGTCGGCTCCTACAATGAGCAGTTCTTC
CDR3 protein: CASSVEEGVGSYNEQFF
D gene: .
V gene: TRBV9
J gene: TRBJ2-1
clone size: once

CDR3 DNA: TGCGCCAGCAGCCAAGAACTAGGCTACGAGCAGTACTTC
CDR3 protein: CASSQELGYEQYF
D gene: .
V gene: TRBV4-1
J gene: TRBJ2-7
clone size: .

CDR3 DNA: TGTGCCAGCAGCTTAAAGGCGGGAGTTAACGAGCAGTACTTC
CDR3 protein: CASSLKAGVNEQYF
D gene: TRBD2
V gene: TRBV7-2
J gene: TRBJ2-7
clone size: .

CDR3 DNA: TGTGCCAGTAGTGCACGGAACCCGGGCCTCGGGACCGGGGAGCTGTTTTTT
CDR3 protein: CASSARNPGLGTGELFF
D gene: .
V gene: TRBV19
J gene: TRBJ2-2
clone size: .

CDR3 DNA: TGTGCCAGCAGTCTCAGGGGGAGCAATCAGCCCCAGCATTTT
CDR3 protein: CASSLRGSNQPQHF
D gene: TRBD1
V gene: TRBV27
J gene: TRBJ1-5
clone size: .

CDR3 DNA: TGTGCCAGCAAGGGACTAGCGTCGGGCACCGGGGAGCTGTTTTTT
CDR3 protein: CASKGLASGTGELFF
D gene: TRBD2
V gene: TRBV6-1
J gene: TRBJ2-2
clone size: once

CDR3 DNA: TGCGCCAGCAGCTTGGATGGCAGTTCCTACGAGCAGTACTTC
CDR3 protein: CASSLDGSSYEQYF
D gene: .
V gene: TRBV5-1
J gene: TRBJ2-7
clone size: .

CDR3 DNA: TGCGCCAGCAGCTCAGGACAGGCGAGCTCTGGAAACACCATATATTTT
CDR3 protein: CASSSGQASSGNTIYF
D gene: TRBD1
V gene: TRBV5-1
J gene: TRBJ1-3
clone size: .

CDR3 DNA: TGCGCCAGCAGCTCGCAGGGAGGGACTGAAGCTTTCTTT
CDR3 protein: CASSSQGGTEAFF
D gene: .
V gene: TRBV5-1
J gene: TRBJ1-1
clone size: .

CDR3 DNA: TGTGCCAGCAGCCAACAGACACAATCCTTCTCCTACGAGCAGTACTTC
CDR3 protein: CASSQQTQSFSYEQYF
D gene: .
V gene: TRBV4-2
J gene: TRBJ2-7
clone size: .

CDR3 DNA: TGTGCCAGCAGCCCTGAGGTGGGGCGGGACGGCTACACCTTC
CDR3 protein: CASSPEVGRDGYTF
D gene: .
V gene: TRBV5-4
J gene: TRBJ1-2
clone size: .

CDR3 DNA: TGTGCCAGCAGCTCAGGACTAGGAAGGGGCTCCTACGAGCAGTACTTC
CDR3 protein: CASSSGLGRGSYEQYF
D gene: TRBD2
V gene: TRBV5-4
J gene: TRBJ2-7
clone size: .

CDR3 DNA: TGTGCCAGCAGTCCCCGTATAGGGAGGAGCTTTTCTGGGGCCAACGTCCTGACTTTC
CDR3 protein: CASSPRIGRSFSGANVLTF
D gene: .
V gene: TRBV28
J gene: TRBJ2-6
clone size: .

CDR3 DNA: TGTGCCAGCAGTGACAATCGGCGCGAAAAACTGTTTTTT
CDR3 protein: CASSDNRREKLFF
D gene: .
V gene: TRBV28
J gene: TRBJ1-4
clone size: .

CDR3 DNA: TGCGCCAGCAGCGGGGACAGGGGAGGCACTGAAGCTTTCTTT
CDR3 protein: CASSGDRGGTEAFF
D gene: TRBD1
V gene: TRBV5-1
J gene: TRBJ1-1
clone size: .

CDR3 DNA: TGTGCCACAGAGCAGGGTAGACTCTTCGTCTCTCGGGCCAACGTCCTGACTTTC
CDR3 protein: CATEQGRLFVSRANVLTF
D gene: .
V gene: TRBV7-9
J gene: TRBJ2-6
clone size: .

CDR3 DNA: TGTGCCTGGAGGGGCCAGGGTGCTGGGGCCAACGTCCTGACTTTC
CDR3 protein: CAWRGQGAGANVLTF
D gene: .
V gene: TRBV30
J gene: TRBJ2-6
clone size: .

CDR3 DNA: TGTGCCAGCAGCCCGTCCAGGTTTAGTGAAAAACTGTTTTTT
CDR3 protein: CASSPSRFSEKLFF
D gene: .
V gene: TRBV21-1
J gene: TRBJ1-4
clone size: few

CDR3 DNA: TGTGCCAGCAGCGTAGGTGAGTTTTCTGAAGCTTTCTTT
CDR3 protein: CASSVGEFSEAFF
D gene: .
V gene: TRBV9
J gene: TRBJ1-1
clone size: few

CDR3 DNA: TGTGCCAGCCCCCAGCTAGCGGGAGGAGGCACCGGGGAGCTGTTTTTT
CDR3 protein: CASPQLAGGGTGELFF
D gene: TRBD2
V gene: TRBV7-9
J gene: TRBJ2-2
clone size: .

CDR3 DNA: TGTGCCAGCAGTTGGGGACTATTGGGTGCTGAGCAGTTCTTC
CDR3 protein: CASSWGLLGAEQFF
D gene: TRBD2
V gene: TRBV28
J gene: TRBJ2-1
clone size: .

CDR3 DNA: TGTGCCAGCAGCTTAGGCCAGGCCTCGGAGACCCAGTACTTC
CDR3 protein: CASSLGQASETQYF
D gene: .
V gene: TRBV7-8
J gene: TRBJ2-5
clone size: .

CDR3 DNA: TGCAGCGTTGGAGGACTAGCGATGGCCCTTACGCAGTATTTT
CDR3 protein: CSVGGLAMALTQYF
D gene: TRBD2
V gene: TRBV29-1
J gene: TRBJ2-3
clone size: .

CDR3 DNA: TGCGCCAGCAGCCGTTTAGGTGGGGGAGACACAGATACGCAGTATTTT
CDR3 protein: CASSRLGGGDTDTQYF
D gene: .
V gene: TRBV4-1
J gene: TRBJ2-3
clone size: .

CDR3 DNA: TGCGCCAGCAGCTCTCTGGGGGCGGGCACAGATACGCAGTATTTT
CDR3 protein: CASSSLGAGTDTQYF
D gene: .
V gene: TRBV5-1
J gene: TRBJ2-3
clone size: .

CDR3 DNA: TGCGCCAGCAGCCAAGAGGGGTCAGATACGCAGTATTTT
CDR3 protein: CASSQEGSDTQYF
D gene: .
V gene: TRBV4-3
J gene: TRBJ2-3
clone size: .

CDR3 DNA: TGCGCCAGCAGCACAGGGTCCCCGGGGCTTCAGGCTTTCTTT
CDR3 protein: CASSTGSPGLQAFF
D gene: .
V gene: TRBV5-1
J gene: TRBJ1-1
clone size: once

CDR3 DNA: TGTGCTATACAAGAAGCCAAAAACATTCAGTACTTC
CDR3 protein: CAIQEAKNIQYF
D gene: .
V gene: TRBV30
J gene: TRBJ2-4
clone size: .

CDR3 DNA: TGTGCCAGCAGCTTAACGGGCCTAGCGGGAGTGAATGAGCAGTTCTTC
CDR3 protein: CASSLTGLAGVNEQFF
D gene: TRBD2
V gene: TRBV7-3
J gene: TRBJ2-1
clone size: .

CDR3 DNA: TGTGCCAGCAGCCTCGGGACTAGCGGGAGAAGTAGCAATGAGCAGTTCTTC
CDR3 protein: CASSLGTSGRSSNEQFF
D gene: TRBD2
V gene: TRBV7-8
J gene: TRBJ2-1
clone size: .

CDR3 DNA: TGTGCCACCAAACCGCTAGCGGGAGGGGTTAATGAGCAGTTCTTC
CDR3 protein: CATKPLAGGVNEQFF
D gene: TRBD2
V gene: TRBV6-1
J gene: TRBJ2-1
clone size: .

CDR3 DNA: TGCAGCGTTGAAGGGGGGAGAAACAAGGGCACAGATACGCAGTATTTT
CDR3 protein: CSVEGGRNKGTDTQYF
D gene: .
V gene: TRBV29-1
J gene: TRBJ2-3
clone size: .

CDR3 DNA: TGTGCCAGCAGTCCACAGGGGGCGGTTTACAATGAGCAGTTCTTC
CDR3 protein: CASSPQGAVYNEQFF
D gene: TRBD1
V gene: TRBV28
J gene: TRBJ2-1
clone size: .

CDR3 DNA: TGTGCCAGCAGCGTGGTGGGAGAGGTGCCCGGGGAGCTGTTTTTT
CDR3 protein: CASSVVGEVPGELFF
D gene: .
V gene: TRBV9
J gene: TRBJ2-2
clone size: .

CDR3 DNA: TGTGCCAGCAGCTTGGCTCTGGGAGCAAACACCGGGGAGCTGTTTTTT
CDR3 protein: CASSLALGANTGELFF
D gene: .
V gene: TRBV5-4
J gene: TRBJ2-2
clone size: .

CDR3 DNA: TGTGCCAGCAGCGTACTAGCGCGAGGGGGAGATACGCAGTATTTT
CDR3 protein: CASSVLARGGDTQYF
D gene: .
V gene: TRBV2
J gene: TRBJ2-3
clone size: .

CDR3 DNA: TGTGCCAGCAGCCGAACACCGACAGGACAGAAGAACACTGAAGCTTTCTTT
CDR3 protein: CASSRTPTGQKNTEAFF
D gene: .
V gene: TRBV28
J gene: TRBJ1-1
clone size: .

CDR3 DNA: TGTGCCAGCAGCCCCGGGACAGGGAGAGCGAACACTGAAGCTTTCTTT
CDR3 protein: CASSPGTGRANTEAFF
D gene: TRBD1
V gene: TRBV7-2
J gene: TRBJ1-1
clone size: .

CDR3 DNA: TGTGCCAGCTCAAGTAGCGGGAGCCGAACAGATACGCAGTATTTT
CDR3 protein: CASSSSGSRTDTQYF
D gene: TRBD2
V gene: TRBV7-3
J gene: TRBJ2-3
clone size: .

CDR3 DNA: TGTGCCAGCAGCGCACAGGGGACAATCACCACTGAAGCTTTCTTT
CDR3 protein: CASSAQGTITTEAFF
D gene: TRBD1
V gene: TRBV9
J gene: TRBJ1-1
clone size: .

CDR3 DNA: TGCGCCAGCAGCCTTTGGAATAGGCAGGGCTACGAGCAGTACTTC
CDR3 protein: CASSLWNRQGYEQYF
D gene: .
V gene: TRBV5-1
J gene: TRBJ2-7
clone size: .

CDR3 DNA: TGTGCCAGCAGCACAGGGCTTAGAGAGACCCAGTACTTC
CDR3 protein: CASSTGLRETQYF
D gene: .
V gene: TRBV7-3
J gene: TRBJ2-5
clone size: .

CDR3 DNA: TGTGCCAGCAGTGATGTGGGAGGCGACACTGAAGCTTTCTTT
CDR3 protein: CASSDVGGDTEAFF
D gene: .
V gene: TRBV2
J gene: TRBJ1-1
clone size: .

CDR3 DNA: TGTGCCAGCAGTGCCCAGGGACAGGGTCAAACTGAAGCTTTCTTT
CDR3 protein: CASSAQGQGQTEAFF
D gene: TRBD1
V gene: TRBV2
J gene: TRBJ1-1
clone size: .

CDR3 DNA: TGCGCCAGCAGCCAAGAATCTATTGGCAGCCGCTATGGCTACACCTTC
CDR3 protein: CASSQESIGSRYGYTF
D gene: .
V gene: TRBV4-1
J gene: TRBJ1-2
clone size: .

CDR3 DNA: TGTGCCAGCAGTTTAGGGACTAGCGGGGCGCGGGGTACGCAGTATTTT
CDR3 protein: CASSLGTSGARGTQYF
D gene: TRBD2
V gene: TRBV28
J gene: TRBJ2-3
clone size: .

CDR3 DNA: TGTGCCAGCAGCGTAGTTGGGGCAGGGGGCTACAATGAGCAGTTCTTC
CDR3 protein: CASSVVGAGGYNEQFF
D gene: TRBD1
V gene: TRBV9
J gene: TRBJ2-1
clone size: .

CDR3 DNA: TGTGCCAGCAGCTTTGGGACTAGCGGGACATACAATGAGCAGTTCTTC
CDR3 protein: CASSFGTSGTYNEQFF
D gene: TRBD2
V gene: TRBV6-4
J gene: TRBJ2-1
clone size: .

CDR3 DNA: TGTGCCTGGGGTCTGGGTGGAAATCAGCCCCAGCATTTT
CDR3 protein: CAWGLGGNQPQHF
D gene: .
V gene: TRBV30
J gene: TRBJ1-5
clone size: .

CDR3 DNA: TGTGCCACCCAGGGGGGGAATGGCTACACCTTC
CDR3 protein: CATQGGNGYTF
D gene: TRBD1
V gene: TRBV28
J gene: TRBJ1-2
clone size: few

CDR3 DNA: TGCGCCAGCAGCTTGGGGGGTGCTGGAAACACCATATATTTT
CDR3 protein: CASSLGGAGNTIYF
D gene: .
V gene: TRBV5-1
J gene: TRBJ1-3
clone size: .

CDR3 DNA: TGTGCCAGTTCCGGGACACGGAATGAAAAACTGTTTTTT
CDR3 protein: CASSGTRNEKLFF
D gene: .
V gene: TRBV7-8
J gene: TRBJ1-4
clone size: .

CDR3 DNA: TGTGCCAGCCCCCCAGCACGGGCAGGACCCTTCTCTGGAAACACCATATATTTT
CDR3 protein: CASPPARAGPFSGNTIYF
D gene: .
V gene: TRBV28
J gene: TRBJ1-3
clone size: .

CDR3 DNA: TGTGCCAGCAGCCCGGACAGGTCCTATGGCTACACCTTC
CDR3 protein: CASSPDRSYGYTF
D gene: TRBD1
V gene: TRBV5-6
J gene: TRBJ1-2
clone size: .

CDR3 DNA: TGTGCCAGTAGGGACAGGGGGCAAGAGACCCAGTACTTC
CDR3 protein: CASRDRGQETQYF
D gene: TRBD1
V gene: TRBV19
J gene: TRBJ2-5
clone size: .